A single sample gave rise to the 28 T cell receptor beta chains below, sequenced in a study of OX40 agonist ivuxolimab in advanced cancers. Repertoires were generated with immunoSEQ multiplex PCR, while TCRdb's copy carries only in-frame clones and drops some. Seen here are roughly 91,000 clones, approximately 90% observed once, and the top ten hold around 0.85%. This specimen was CD4+ or CD8+ T cells sorted from blood, taken in a trial of the OX40 agonist ivuxolimab. These receptors were obtained from an adult with an advanced solid tumor such as melanoma, head and neck, liver or kidney cancer.

The rearrangement joins TRBV19 to TRBJ1-2; no clear D. Germline assignment: CDR1 LNHDA and CDR2 SQIVND (reference sequence). The V gene lost 9 bases and the J gene lost 1 base, with 9 bases spanning the gap. This CDR3 region has 12 residues. The DNA for the CDR3 is TGTGCCAGCCTCGGAGGTAACTATGGCTACACCTTC. Protein: CASLGGNYGYTF.

The rearrangement links TRBV28 to TRBJ1-5, with D maybe TRBD1 (6 bases). Germline V gene sequence: CDR1 MDHEN, CDR2 SYDVKM. The CDR3 totals 15 residues. Trimming left V 6 bases short and J 0 bases short, with 12 bases between. In nucleotides, the CDR3 is TGTGCCAGCAGGACAGGAGGGTATAGCAATCAGCCCCAGCATTTT. Its protein is CASRTGGYSNQPQHF.

The V gene is TRBV4-1, the J gene TRBJ2-2, with 8 nucleotides matching TRBD2. The CDR3 runs to 15 residues. Germline CDR1 is MGHRA and CDR2 is YSYEKL. Unmatched junction bases numbered 5, after V lost 4 bases and J lost 4 bases. The CDR3: CASSRGGPGTGELFF. The CDR3 nucleotides read TGCGCCAGCAGCCGCGGGGGGCCGGGCACCGGGGAGCTGTTTTTT.

The rearrangement links TRBV2 to TRBJ2-5, with D tentatively TRBD1 (5 bases). The V end was cut by 6 bases, the J end by 2 bases, with 13 bases between. CDR1 and CDR2 from the germline V gene are SNHLY and FYNNEI. The CDR3 has 14 residues. The CDR3 region is CASSLDTSQETQYF. Here the CDR3 DNA reads TGTGCCAGCAGCCTGGACACTTCTCAAGAGACCCAGTACTTC.

V is TRBV18 and J is TRBJ1-1; D perhaps matches TRBD1 (5 bases). V was clipped by 1 base and J by 1 base, with 10 bases between them. The CDR3 contains 15 residues. Germline CDR1 and CDR2: KGHSH and LQKENI. CDR3 protein: CASSPQRGKNTEAFF. DNA for the CDR3: TGTGCCAGCTCACCACAAAGGGGAAAGAACACTGAAGCTTTCTTT.

The rearrangement joins TRBV30 to TRBJ2-1, with TRBD2 matching 7 bases. Germline values: CDR1 GTSNPN, CDR2 SVGIG (reference sequence). The ends lost 0 bases at V and 7 bases at J; junction bases unmatched: 3. The CDR3 sequence is 13 residues long. The CDR3 region has the DNA TGTGCCTGGAGTGTAAGGGAGGGGAATGAGCAGTTCTTC. Residues: CAWSVREGNEQFF.

The chain uses TRBV27 and TRBJ2-7; the D gene is possibly TRBD2 (7 bases). Germline CDR1 reads MNHEY; CDR2 reads SMNVEV (reference sequence). The CDR3 runs 15 residues. Deletions cut 5 bases from V and 3 bases from J, with 17 bases between. The CDR3 protein is CASSAKGGGGYEQYF. In DNA, the CDR3 is TGTGCCAGCAGTGCCAAGGGGGGGGGAGGCTACGAGCAGTACTTC.

This chain connects TRBV25-1 to TRBJ1-6; no definite D call. The ends were cut back, 6 bases at V and 1 base at J, with 10 bases in the middle. CDR1 MGHDK and CDR2 SYGVNS come from the germline V gene. The CDR3 runs to 15 residues. The CDR3 loop is CASRGGVSYNSPLHF. DNA for the CDR3: TGTGCCAGCAGGGGCGGGGTATCCTATAATTCACCCCTCCACTTT. The full variable domain, completed using reference TRBV25-1 and TRBJ1-6, is EADIYQTPRYLVIGTGKKITLECSQTMGHDKMYWYQQDPGMELHLIHYSYGVNSTEKGDLSSESTVSRIRTEHFPLTLESARPSHTSQYLCASRGGVSYNSPLHFGNGTRLTVT.

This clone showed up just a few times. The CDR3 coding sequence is TGTGCCAGCAGCTCCACAGGGTACGAGCAGTACTTC. Its translation: CASSSTGYEQYF. This chain joins TRBV5-6 and TRBJ2-7, with D perhaps matching TRBD1 (6 bases). The germline V gene encodes CDR1 SGHDT and CDR2 YYEEEE. Between the trimmed V and J ends, which lost 3 bases and 4 bases, there was a span of 8 bases. The CDR3 is made up of 12 amino acids.

Here the CDR3 DNA reads TGTGCCAGCAGCTCCTACGGGGTCAACTATGGCTACACCTTC. It translates to CASSSYGVNYGYTF. The rearrangement uses TRBV9 and TRBJ1-2; D is unresolved. Between the trimmed V and J ends, which lost 4 bases and 2 bases, there was a span of 12 bases. This CDR3 contains 14 residues. Germline loops: CDR1 SGDLS, CDR2 YYNGEE.

In regard to this clone: In the same sample, other DNA sequences code for this CDR3. This chain joins TRBV18 and TRBJ2-3, with a tentative D call TRBD2 (5 bases). In germline, CDR1 is KGHSH, CDR2 LQKENI. The CDR3 runs to 14 residues. The V end was cut by 3 bases, the J end by 2 bases, with 9 bases between. The CDR3 DNA is TGTGCCAGCTCACCCGCGGGCTACACAGATACGCAGTATTTT. It specifies CASSPAGYTDTQYF. Complete variable domain (other parts from reference TRBV18 and TRBJ2-3): NAGVMQNPRHLVRRRGQEARLRCSPMKGHSHVYWYRQLPEEGLKFMVYLQKENIIDESGMPKERFSAEFPKEGPSILRIQQVVRGDSAAYFCASSPAGYTDTQYFGPGTRLTVL.

This clone was picked up one time. This sample also contains other DNA sequences that code for the same CDR3. The chain joins TRBV7-2 to TRBJ2-7; 7 positions agree with TRBD2. The junction had 2 bases not matched to a gene; V was cut back by 1 base and J by 2 bases. Germline CDR1 reads SGHTA; CDR2 reads FQGNSA. CDR3 size: 14 residues. The CDR3 coding sequence is TGTGCCAGCAGCTTAGGGGGGGGACCCTACGAGCAGTACTTC. This codes for CASSLGGGPYEQYF.

The chain employs TRBV19 and TRBJ1-5; D remains ambiguous. Trimming shortened V by 3 bases and J by 9 bases, and 27 bases separated the two germline ends. This CDR3 has 18 residues. Germline V gene data show CDR1 as LNHDA and CDR2 as SQIVND (reference sequence). The CDR3 sequence: CASSIKVGSRAYWAPQHF. The CDR3 nucleotides are TGTGCCAGTAGTATTAAGGTCGGGTCTCGGGCCTATTGGGCGCCCCAGCATTTT.

The chain recombines TRBV19 with TRBJ2-5; 12 bases align to TRBD2. Per germline, CDR1 LNHDA and CDR2 SQIVND (reference sequence). This CDR3 comprises 15 residues. V shed 5 bases, J shed 3 bases, and the junction held 4 bases outside the gene matches. CDR3: CASSSRLAGEETQYF. The DNA of the CDR3 is TGTGCCAGTAGTTCTCGACTAGCGGGGGAAGAGACCCAGTACTTC.

V is TRBV6-6 and J is TRBJ2-2; perhaps TRBD2 as D (5 bases). Trimming removed 2 bases from V and 5 bases from J, with 12 bases in between. The CDR3 is made up of 15 amino acids. Germline CDR1 MNHNY, CDR2 SVGAGI (reference sequence). CDR3 region: CASSYGDYRTGELFF. The CDR3 bases are TGTGCCAGCAGTTACGGAGACTACCGTACCGGGGAGCTGTTTTTT.

The chain employs TRBV19 and TRBJ2-3; TRBD2 matches at 9 bases. V was clipped by 9 bases and J by 8 bases; unmatched bases: 12. Germline V gene sequence: CDR1 LNHDA, CDR2 SQIVND (reference sequence). CDR3 length equals 14 residues. The CDR3 here is CASSSSGVTGTQYF. The CDR3 DNA follows: TGTGCCAGCTCCTCTAGCGGGGTAACGGGTACGCAGTATTTT.

The V gene is TRBV7-2, the J gene TRBJ1-3; D possibly corresponds to TRBD1 (5 bases). This CDR3 has 15 residues. The V gene's germline CDR1 is SGHTA and CDR2 FQGNSA. V was clipped by 10 bases and J by 0 bases, with 16 bases between them. Written as DNA, the CDR3 is TGTGCCACGCGGAAAGGGACCAACTCTGGAAACACCATATATTTT. It translates to CATRKGTNSGNTIYF.

The chain joins TRBV19 to TRBJ1-5; 7 bases match TRBD1. This CDR3 has 14 residues. Germline V CDR1 and CDR2: LNHDA, SQIVND (reference sequence). V shed 10 bases, J shed 0 bases, and the junction held 6 bases outside the gene matches. CDR3: CATSDRNSNQPQHF. Written as DNA, the CDR3 is TGTGCCACCTCGGACAGGAATAGCAATCAGCCCCAGCATTTT.

The chain recombines TRBV4-1 with TRBJ2-5; possibly TRBD1 or TRBD2 for D (7 bases each). Trimming left V 0 bases short and J 6 bases short, with 17 bases between. CDR3 length: 16 amino acids. Germline lookup yields CDR1 MGHRA and CDR2 YSYEKL. The chain's CDR3 is CASSQDSQGGPQTQYF. CDR3 in DNA: TGCGCCAGCAGCCAAGACTCCCAGGGGGGGCCGCAGACCCAGTACTTC.

This chain connects TRBV7-2 to TRBJ2-5; 10 bases match TRBD1. The CDR3 extends over 16 amino acids. Trimming took 2 bases from V and 5 from J; bases not matched to a gene: 8. Germline CDR1 is SGHTA and CDR2 is FQGNSA. In nucleotides, the CDR3 is TGTGCCAGCAGCTTACTATGGACAGGGGGAGGTGAGACCCAGTACTTC. Protein product: CASSLLWTGGGETQYF.

The J gene is TRBJ2-2, the V gene TRBV4-1, with no clear D. The CDR3 runs 17 residues. CDR1 and CDR2 (germline): MGHRA, YSYEKL. V was pared by 0 bases and J by 7 bases, with 18 bases between. The CDR3 protein is CASSQDPQSAHHGELFF. The CDR3 DNA sequence: TGCGCCAGCAGCCAAGATCCCCAGTCGGCTCACCACGGGGAGCTGTTTTTT.

This chain connects TRBV28 to TRBJ2-5; 8 nucleotides line up with TRBD2. The V segment lost 5 bases and the J segment 7 bases; nucleotides outside the gene matches: 6. The germline V gene encodes CDR1 MDHEN and CDR2 SYDVKM. CDR3 length: 13 amino acids. In DNA form, the CDR3 reads TGTGCCAGCAGTCCGGGACTAGAGGCGACCCAGTACTTC. Protein sequence: CASSPGLEATQYF.

The rearrangement uses TRBV4-3 and TRBJ1-2; TRBD1 aligns across 8 bases. V lost 2 bases to trimming and J lost 8 bases; unmatched junction nucleotides: 7. Germline V gene lookup returns CDR1 LGHNA and CDR2 YSLEER. The CDR3 is made up of 14 amino acids. The CDR3 region is CASSQQTGEGGYTF. CDR3 nucleotides: TGCGCCAGCAGCCAACAGACAGGGGAAGGAGGCTACACCTTC.

The chain employs TRBV7-9 and TRBJ1-2; TRBD1 aligns across 8 bases. Germline CDR1 and CDR2: SEHNR and FQNEAQ (reference sequence). The junction had 2 bases not matched to a gene; V was cut back by 2 bases and J by 6 bases. This CDR3 spans 13 amino acids. The CDR3 coding sequence is TGTGCCAGCAGCTTATGGGGACAGGATGGCTACACCTTC. It translates to CASSLWGQDGYTF.

The V call is TRBV5-5, the J call TRBJ1-3, with D possibly TRBD1 on 5 matching bases. V was trimmed by 6 bases and J by 2 bases, leaving 12 bases between them. The CDR3 is 14 amino acids. Germline V gives CDR1 SGHKS, CDR2 YYEKEE (reference sequence). Written as DNA, the CDR3 is TGTGCCAGCACCCAGACAGTCCCTGGAAACACCATATATTTT. Translating gives CASTQTVPGNTIYF.

The chain couples TRBV5-4 to TRBJ1-6; the match to TRBD1 covers 9 bases. CDR3 size: 15 residues. Losses at the gene ends were 4 bases for V and 9 bases for J; bases not matched to a gene: 8. Germline values: CDR1 SGHNT, CDR2 YYREEE (reference sequence). The CDR3 spells CASSITGGVSSPLHF. Written as DNA, the CDR3 is TGTGCCAGCAGCATAACAGGGGGCGTTTCTTCACCCCTCCACTTT.

The V call is TRBV7-9, the J call TRBJ1-3; 8 bases fit TRBD1. The CDR3 has 16 residues. Germline V gene sequence: CDR1 SEHNR, CDR2 FQNEAQ (reference sequence). The junction had 5 bases not matched to a gene; V was cut back by 1 base and J by 3 bases. The CDR3 nucleotides read TGTGCCAGCAGCTTAGGGGCAGGACAGGGTGGAAACACCATATATTTT. Amino acids: CASSLGAGQGGNTIYF.

The V and J genes are TRBV5-4 and TRBJ2-3, with 7 positions matching TRBD2. Looked up from germline, CDR1 is SGHNT and CDR2 is YYREEE (reference sequence). The V gene end was trimmed by 2 bases and the J gene end by 0 bases; junction bases not matched to a gene: 12. The CDR3 has 18 amino acids. DNA of the CDR3: TGTGCCAGCAGCTTTGGTGGGGGGGTCCTCTCTAGCACAGATACGCAGTATTTT. Amino acids: CASSFGGGVLSSTDTQYF.